The clone carrying this T cell receptor (beta chain) was picked up many times. Antigen unknown. Trimming removed 5 bases at V and 0 bases at J, with 4 bases between. Germline V CDR1 and CDR2: SGHRS, YFSETQ. The CDR3 has 12 residues. These data originate in a study of T cells in Graves' hyperthyroidism and ophthalmopathy. Over 18 months, lack of ophthalmopathy progression marked Graves' hyperthyroidism as stable. Hyperthyroidism, newly diagnosed and lasting under 2 months, affected patients aged 18 to 65. Study-level points and caveats: Using 13 V-J features, a model discriminated ophthalmopathy from stable hyperthyroidism.

Researchers amplified the TCR beta CDR3 regions from RNA transcripts. Initially, a first-round RT-PCR of the TCR CDR3 employed the HTBI primer set. TCRdb reanalysed the multiplex PCR reads using MiXCR and keeps one entry per CDR3 protein. Found here are fewer than 350,000 distinct CDR3 sequences, 15% to 20% of them singletons; the top ten hold approximately 49%. V and J are TRBV5-1 and TRBJ2-3; D not resolved. The sample was blood. The receptor's source is a woman aged 45-65 years with Graves' hyperthyroidism. The CDR3 here is CASRASTDTQYF. CDR3 DNA sequence: TGCGCCAGCAGGGCTAGCACAGATACGCAGTATTTT.